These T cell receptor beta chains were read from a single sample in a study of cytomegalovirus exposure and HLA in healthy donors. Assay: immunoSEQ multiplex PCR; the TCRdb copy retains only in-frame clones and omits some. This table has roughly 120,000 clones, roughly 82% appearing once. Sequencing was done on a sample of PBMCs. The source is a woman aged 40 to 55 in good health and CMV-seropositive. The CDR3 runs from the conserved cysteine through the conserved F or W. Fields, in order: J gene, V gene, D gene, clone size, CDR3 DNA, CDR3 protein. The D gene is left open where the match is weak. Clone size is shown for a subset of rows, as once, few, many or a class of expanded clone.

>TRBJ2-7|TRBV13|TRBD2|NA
TGTGCCAGCAGCTTAGCCGCTAGCGGAGAGCAGTACTTC
CASSLAASGEQYF
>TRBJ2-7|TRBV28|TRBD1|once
TGTGCCAGCGAACCGGGACAGGGCTACGAGCAGTACTTC
CASEPGQGYEQYF
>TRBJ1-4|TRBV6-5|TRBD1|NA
TGTGCCAGCAGCCCCCGCGACAGGGGTGAAAAACTGTTTTTT
CASSPRDRGEKLFF
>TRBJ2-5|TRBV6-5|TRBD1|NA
TGTGCCAGCAGTTATACCCGGACAGGGCGGGAGACCCAGTACTTC
CASSYTRTGRETQYF
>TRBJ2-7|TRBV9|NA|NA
TGTGCCAGCAGCGTAGGGGGGGTGCCCTACGAGCAGTACTTC
CASSVGGVPYEQYF
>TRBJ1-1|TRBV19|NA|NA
TGTGCCAGTAGTATCGGAGGTTCCCGACGCTGGGACACTGAAGCTTTCTTT
CASSIGGSRRWDTEAFF
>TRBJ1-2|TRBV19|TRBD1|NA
TGTGCCAGTACCCACGGGACAGGAGACCTCTATGGCTACACCTTC
CASTHGTGDLYGYTF
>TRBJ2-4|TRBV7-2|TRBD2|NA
TGTGCCAGCAGCTTTTCTAGCGGGAGCAATAAAAACATTCAGTACTTC
CASSFSSGSNKNIQYF
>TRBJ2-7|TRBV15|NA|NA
TGTGCCACCAGCAGAGAACGGGGGGAGCAGTACTTC
CATSRERGEQYF
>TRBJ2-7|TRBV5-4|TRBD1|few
TGTGCCAGCAGCTTACGGACAGGGCTCTCCGAGCAGTACTTC
CASSLRTGLSEQYF
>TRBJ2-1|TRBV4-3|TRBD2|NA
TGCGCCAGCAGCCAGGGACTAGCGGGAGGGATGTATGAGCAGTTCTTC
CASSQGLAGGMYEQFF
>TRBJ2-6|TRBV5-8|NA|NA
TGTGCCAGCAGCTTCTCCGGGATACCGAATACTGGGGCCAACGTCCTGACTTTC
CASSFSGIPNTGANVLTF
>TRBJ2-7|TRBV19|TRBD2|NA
TGTGCCAGTAGAAGTAGCGGGAGTTACTCCTACGAGCAGTACTTC
CASRSSGSYSYEQYF
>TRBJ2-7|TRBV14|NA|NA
TGTGCCAGCAGCAAACAGGGACACGAGCAGTACTTC
CASSKQGHEQYF
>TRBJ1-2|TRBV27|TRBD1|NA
TGTGCCAGCAGTCTAGATGGGGGACAGGGTAGCTATGGCTACACCTTC
CASSLDGGQGSYGYTF
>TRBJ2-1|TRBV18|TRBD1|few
TGTGCCAGCTCACCTAGTTCGGTACAGGGGAGCTATGAGCAGTTCTTC
CASSPSSVQGSYEQFF
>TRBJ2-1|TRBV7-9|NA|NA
TGTGCCAGCAAGGGGGAGTACTACAATGAGCAGTTCTTC
CASKGEYYNEQFF
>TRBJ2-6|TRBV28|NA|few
TGTGCCAGCAGCCCTCCCGGCTCTGGGGCCAACGTCCTGACTTTC
CASSPPGSGANVLTF
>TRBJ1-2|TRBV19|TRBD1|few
TGTGCCAGTAGTATAGGCGGGACAGCCGACCTTTTGGGCTATGGCTACACCTTC
CASSIGGTADLLGYGYTF
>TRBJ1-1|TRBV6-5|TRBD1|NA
TGTGCCAGCAGTTCTAATCGACAGGGTAACACTGAAGCTTTCTTT
CASSSNRQGNTEAFF
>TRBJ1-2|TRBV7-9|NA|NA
TGTGCCAGCAGCTTAGGTGCGGGGGCCTCTGGCTACACCTTC
CASSLGAGASGYTF
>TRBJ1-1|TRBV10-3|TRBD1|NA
TGTGCCATCAGTGAGTCCAACCGGGACAGAAACACTGAAGCTTTCTTT
CAISESNRDRNTEAFF
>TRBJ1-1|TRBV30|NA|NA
TGTGCCTGGAGTCTCGGGAGACTCACTGAAGCTTTCTTT
CAWSLGRLTEAFF
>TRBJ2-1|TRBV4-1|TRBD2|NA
TGCGCCAGCAGCCAAGAAACGGCTAGCGGGTTTTACAATGAGCAGTTCTTC
CASSQETASGFYNEQFF
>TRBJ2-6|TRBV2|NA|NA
TGTGCCAGCTCGCGGAGTTCTGGGGCCAACGTCCTGACTTTC
CASSRSSGANVLTF
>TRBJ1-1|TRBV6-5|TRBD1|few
TGTGCCAGCAGTAATCCGACAGGGCTGGCCACTGAAGCTTTCTTT
CASSNPTGLATEAFF
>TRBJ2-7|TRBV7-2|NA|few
TGTGCCAGCAGCTTAGCTGGGGAGCGCGAGCAGTACTTC
CASSLAGEREQYF
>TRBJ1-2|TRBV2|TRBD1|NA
TGTGCCAGCAGTGAAAGGGGGCAGAACTATGGCTACACCTTC
CASSERGQNYGYTF
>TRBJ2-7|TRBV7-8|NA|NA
TGTGCCAGCAGCTTAGTCGGAGACTACGAGCAGTACTTC
CASSLVGDYEQYF
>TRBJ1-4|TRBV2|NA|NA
TGTGCCAGCAGTGAACCGGGTGCGGGGATGGGTGAAAAACTGTTTTTT
CASSEPGAGMGEKLFF
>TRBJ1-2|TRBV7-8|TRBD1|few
TGTGCCAGCAGCCCCTACAGGGGGTGGAACTATGGCTACACCTTC
CASSPYRGWNYGYTF
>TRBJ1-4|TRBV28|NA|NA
TGTGCCAGCAGTTTGCTGGAGAGAAATGAAAAACTGTTTTTT
CASSLLERNEKLFF
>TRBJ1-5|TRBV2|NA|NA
TGTGCCAGCAGTGATACCCGGGCCGCGGGGCAACCCCAGCATTTT
CASSDTRAAGQPQHF
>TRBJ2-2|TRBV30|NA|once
TGTGCCTGGAGTGGACTTGGAGGGGATAGTGCCGGGGAGCTGTTTTTT
CAWSGLGGDSAGELFF
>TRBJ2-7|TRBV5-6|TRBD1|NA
TGTGCCAGCAGCCCAGGGACAGGAGTCTACGAGCAGTACTTC
CASSPGTGVYEQYF
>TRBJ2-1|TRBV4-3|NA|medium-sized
TGCGCCAGCAGCCTCGCAAGCGCCAATGAGCAGTTCTTC
CASSLASANEQFF
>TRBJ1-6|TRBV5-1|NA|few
TGCGCCAGCAGCACTACACAGGGCCCTAATTCACCCCTCCACTTT
CASSTTQGPNSPLHF
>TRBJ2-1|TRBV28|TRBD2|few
TGTGCCAGCCAAGGGCTAGCGGATAACAATGAGCAGTTCTTC
CASQGLADNNEQFF
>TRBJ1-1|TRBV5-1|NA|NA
TGCGCCAGCAGCCCTTCCGGGGGTATCACTGAAGCTTTCTTT
CASSPSGGITEAFF
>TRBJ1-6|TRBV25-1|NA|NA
TGTGCCAGCAGTGAGGGGGGGTTCGGGGAAAATTCACCCCTCCACTTT
CASSEGGFGENSPLHF
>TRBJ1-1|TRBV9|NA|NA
TGTGCCAGCAGCGCCTCGACAGGTTCAGCTTTCTTT
CASSASTGSAFF
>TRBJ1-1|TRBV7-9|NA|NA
TGTGCCAGCAGCTTTATGACGGAGAGGGCTGAAGCTTTCTTT
CASSFMTERAEAFF